These 26 T cell receptor beta chains originate from one sample sequenced in a study of blood T cell repertoires in COVID-19. Repertoires were generated with immunoSEQ multiplex PCR, while TCRdb's copy carries only in-frame clones and drops some. The sample lists around 300,000 clones, approximately 89% occurring once. The sample consisted of PBMCs or T cells enriched from blood (not recorded which). The receptor source for this set is a woman in her sixties or seventies who had recovered from COVID-19.

V usage is TRBV9 and J usage is TRBJ2-1; no definite D call. V was trimmed by 0 bases and J by 5 bases, leaving 3 bases between them. This CDR3 is 12 amino acids long. Germline V gene sequence: CDR1 SGDLS, CDR2 YYNGEE. The DNA of the CDR3 is TGTGCCAGCAGCGTAGCCAACAATGAGCAGTTCTTC. Its translation: CASSVANNEQFF.

The gene calls are TRBV11-1 and TRBJ2-5; TRBD2 aligns across 7 bases. Trimming removed 8 bases from V and 1 base from J; junction bases left unmatched: 4. CDR3 size: 13 residues. Germline lookup yields CDR1 SGHAT and CDR2 FQDESV (reference sequence). The CDR3 is CASSSGAQETQYF. CDR3 nucleotides: TGTGCCAGCTCGAGCGGGGCCCAAGAGACCCAGTACTTC.

As to this clone: In the same sample, other DNA sequences code for this CDR3. The V and J genes are TRBV5-1 and TRBJ2-5; D gene unclear. V gave up 1 base and J gave up 3 bases, with 7 bases separating them. In germline, CDR1 is SGHRS, CDR2 YFSETQ. CDR3 length equals 13 residues. Written as DNA, the CDR3 is TGCGCCAGCAGCTTGCAGGTAGAAGAGACCCAGTACTTC. Translated, it gives CASSLQVEETQYF.

The chain recombines TRBV7-9 with TRBJ2-5; 9 bases agree with TRBD2. The germline CDR1 and CDR2 sequences are SEHNR and FQNEAQ (reference sequence). The CDR3 has 16 amino acids. J gave up 5 bases and V 6 bases, and 13 bases lay outside the gene matches. The CDR3 here is CASRPLRAGGSETQYF. The CDR3 DNA is TGTGCCAGCAGACCTTTAAGAGCGGGGGGATCGGAGACCCAGTACTTC. The full variable domain, in which reference TRBV7-9 and TRBJ2-5 provide the parts outside the CDR3, is DTGVSQNPRHKITKRGQNVTFRCDPISEHNRLYWYRQTLGQGPEFLTYFQNEAQLEKSRLLSDRFSAERPKGSFSTLEIQRTEQGDSAMYLCASRPLRAGGSETQYFGPGTRLLVL.

The chain employs TRBV9 and TRBJ2-3; no firm D call. The CDR3 length is 12 residues. Germline lookup yields CDR1 SGDLS and CDR2 YYNGEE. Trimming shortened V by 0 bases and J by 6 bases, and 5 bases separated the two germline ends. The CDR3 loop is CASSVGADTQYF. The DNA of the CDR3 is TGTGCCAGCAGCGTAGGGGCCGATACGCAGTATTTT.

This rearrangement joins TRBV2 to TRBJ2-2, with D perhaps TRBD1 (6 bases). Germline CDR1 is SNHLY and CDR2 is FYNNEI. V was trimmed by 5 bases and J by 5 bases, leaving 9 bases between them. This CDR3 region has 13 residues. The DNA for the CDR3 is TGTGCCAGCAGTCAACAGGGAACCGGGGAGCTGTTTTTT. Amino acid sequence: CASSQQGTGELFF.

This clone was detected only a few times. This CDR3 reads CASSLTGGRTEAFF. CDR3 DNA: TGTGCCAGCAGCTTGACAGGGGGCCGGACTGAAGCTTTCTTT. The chain is built from TRBV11-1 and TRBJ1-1, with 10 bases identical to TRBD1. V was pared by 3 bases and J by 5 bases, with 3 bases of the junction left unmatched. CDR1 is SGHAT and CDR2 is FQDESV in the germline V gene (reference sequence). The CDR3 is 14 residues long. Combining the CDR3 with reference TRBV11-1 and TRBJ1-1 gives the whole variable domain EAEVAQSPRYKITEKSQAVAFWCDPISGHATLYWYRQILGQGPELLVQFQDESVVDDSQLPKDRFSAERLKGVDSTLKIQPAELGDSAMYLCASSLTGGRTEAFFGQGTRLTVV.

V and J are TRBV3-1 (or the pseudogene TRBV3-2) and TRBJ1-5; 9 bases are a match to TRBD1. The V segment lost 4 bases and the J segment 7 bases; nucleotides outside the gene matches: 5. The CDR3 spans 14 residues. Germline CDR1 and CDR2: LGHDT and YNNKEL (reference sequence). Written as DNA, the CDR3 is TGTGCCAGCAGCCGACAGGGGGGGGGACAGCCCCAGCATTTT. As protein: CASSRQGGGQPQHF.

This chain joins TRBV2 and TRBJ2-7; 11 bases are shared with TRBD2. The trim removed 5 bases at V and 4 bases at J, leaving 10 bases unmatched. The CDR3 covers 16 residues. Germline V gene lookup returns CDR1 SNHLY and CDR2 FYNNEI. The CDR3 sequence is CASSSKTTSGTYEQYF. The CDR3 DNA reads as TGTGCCAGCAGTTCTAAGACGACTAGCGGGACTTACGAGCAGTACTTC.

The CDR3 protein is CASSPVGTSGQETQYF. CDR3 sequence (DNA): TGCGCCAGCAGCCCCGTTGGGACTAGCGGGCAAGAGACCCAGTACTTC. This chain connects TRBV4-1 to TRBJ2-5; 12 bases align to TRBD2. The CDR3 runs to 16 residues. J lost 2 bases, V lost 4 bases, and 5 bases had no gene match. Germline CDR1 MGHRA, CDR2 YSYEKL.

The chain has TRBV2 and TRBJ1-1; TRBD1 matches 7 bases. Trimming cost V 5 bases and J 0 bases; bases outside gene matches: 9. The CDR3 extends over 16 amino acids. The germline V gene has CDR1 SNHLY and CDR2 FYNNEI. CDR3 loop: CASSTQPGQMNTEAFF. The CDR3 DNA reads TGTGCCAGCAGTACTCAACCGGGACAGATGAACACTGAAGCTTTCTTT. The whole variable domain, remainder taken from reference TRBV2 and TRBJ1-1, is EPEVTQTPSHQVTQMGQEVILRCVPISNHLYFYWYRQILGQKVEFLVSFYNNEISEKSEIFDDQFSVERPDGSNFTLKIRSTKLEDSAMYFCASSTQPGQMNTEAFFGQGTRLTVV.

V gene TRBV11-2 combines with J gene TRBJ2-7; D not certain. The germline CDR1 and CDR2 sequences are SGHAT and FQNNGV. V lost 7 bases and J lost 5, with 12 bases in between. The CDR3 totals 12 residues. CDR3 sequence: CASIGYSDEQYF. DNA of the CDR3: TGTGCCAGCATCGGATACAGTGACGAGCAGTACTTC.

This clone was seen a single time. J is TRBJ1-1 and V is TRBV20-1; D may be TRBD1 (5 bases). CDR3 length equals 15 residues. CDR1 is DFQATT and CDR2 is SNEGSKA in the germline V gene (reference sequence). The V end lost 3 bases, the J end lost 4 bases, and 18 bases lay between the germline ends. Written as DNA, the CDR3 is TGCAGTGCTAGTAGAGAGGCAGGGCCGGGCACTGAAGCTTTCTTT. This codes for CSASREAGPGTEAFF.

V and J are TRBV10-1 and TRBJ2-4; 9 bases map to TRBD1. Trimming removed 2 bases from V and 3 bases from J; junction bases left unmatched: 11. Germline loops: CDR1 WNHNN, CDR2 SYGVQD (reference sequence). The CDR3 consists of 18 residues. The CDR3 here is CASSEGQGHRTDKNIQYF. CDR3 DNA sequence: TGCGCCAGCAGTGAGGGACAGGGGCACCGGACGGACAAAAACATTCAGTACTTC.

The V and J genes are TRBV5-1 and TRBJ2-1; the match to TRBD2 covers 10 bases. The CDR3 runs 15 residues. Germline V lookup: CDR1 SGHRS, CDR2 YFSETQ. V was pared by 5 bases and J by 7 bases, with 9 bases of the junction left unmatched. Here the CDR3 reads CASSGASGSGNEQFF. In DNA form, the CDR3 reads TGCGCCAGCAGTGGTGCTAGCGGGAGCGGGAATGAGCAGTTCTTC.

The rearrangement links TRBV5-5 to TRBJ1-2, with 10 bases lining up with TRBD1. The germline CDR1 and CDR2 sequences are SGHKS and YYEKEE (reference sequence). The CDR3 has 14 amino acids. Trimming cost V 5 bases and J 6 bases; bases outside gene matches: 7. The CDR3 spells CASSWLDRGNGYTF. CDR3 DNA: TGTGCCAGCAGTTGGCTGGACAGGGGGAATGGCTACACCTTC.

About this clone: Its ends do not fully match the called genes, so a read error is possible. The rearrangement joins TRBV7-7 to TRBJ2-5; 8 nucleotides agree with TRBD1. The CDR3 contains 14 residues. Per the germline V gene, CDR1 is SSHAT and CDR2 is FNYEAQ (reference sequence). In nucleotides, the CDR3 is TGTGCTAGCAGCCGAGGACAGGGTCCGGAGACCCAGTACTTC. It translates to CASSRGQGPETQYF.

This clone is a singleton in its sample. The CDR3 spells CATRDGQPNSPLHF. As DNA, the CDR3 is TGTGCCACTAGGGACGGACAGCCGAATTCACCCCTCCACTTT. This sequence joins TRBV28 and TRBJ1-6, with D tentatively TRBD1 (6 bases). The CDR3 is made up of 14 amino acids. V was shortened by 10 bases and J by 7 bases, with 17 bases between the two germline ends. Germline CDR1 MDHEN, CDR2 SYDVKM. Using reference TRBV28 and TRBJ1-6 for the parts outside the CDR3, the full variable domain is DVKVTQSSRYLVKRTGEKVFLECVQDMDHENMFWYRQDPGLGLRLIYFSYDVKMKEKGDIPEGYSVSREKKERFSLILESASTNQTSMYLCATRDGQPNSPLHFGNGTRLTVT.

This clone was found once. The rearrangement links TRBV30 to TRBJ1-1; D is perhaps TRBD1 (5 bases). Looked up from germline, CDR1 is GTSNPN and CDR2 is SVGIG (reference sequence). This CDR3 is 13 amino acids long. The V end lost 4 bases, the J end lost 5 bases, and 14 bases lay between the germline ends. The CDR3 region is CAWTAQGGTEAFF. Written as DNA, the CDR3 is TGTGCCTGGACAGCCCAGGGAGGGACTGAAGCTTTCTTT.

This clone was found a few times. The V gene is TRBV7-2, the J gene TRBJ1-6, with 7 nucleotides matching TRBD1. Unmatched junction bases numbered 6, after V lost 6 bases and J lost 7 bases. The CDR3 length is 14 residues. Germline V lookup: CDR1 SGHTA, CDR2 FQGNSA. Here the CDR3 reads CASREGAGNSPLHF. For the CDR3, the DNA is TGTGCCAGCAGGGAGGGGGCCGGCAATTCACCCCTCCACTTT.

The V gene is TRBV28, the J gene TRBJ2-7; TRBD1 matches 7 bases. The germline V gene has CDR1 MDHEN and CDR2 SYDVKM. The CDR3 sequence is 18 residues long. J lost 2 bases, V lost 1 base, and 14 bases had no gene match. The CDR3: CASSLSGFGKGGTYEQYF. The CDR3 nucleotides read TGTGCCAGCAGTTTATCAGGGTTTGGTAAAGGGGGCACCTACGAGCAGTACTTC.

The J gene is TRBJ1-5, the V gene TRBV5-1; no reliable D call. The V gene's germline CDR1 is SGHRS and CDR2 YFSETQ. Between the trimmed V and J ends, which lost 1 base and 3 bases, there was a span of 5 bases. The CDR3 covers 13 residues. CDR3 sequence: CASSLSYNQPQHF. The CDR3 region has the DNA TGCGCCAGCAGCTTGAGCTACAATCAGCCCCAGCATTTT.

The V gene is TRBV4-1, the J gene TRBJ2-1, with a possible D match to TRBD1 (5 bases). CDR3 length: 15 amino acids. Trimming shortened V by 0 bases and J by 6 bases, and 12 bases separated the two germline ends. Germline values: CDR1 MGHRA, CDR2 YSYEKL. CDR3: CASSQDRERSNEQFF. The DNA of the CDR3 is TGCGCCAGCAGCCAAGACAGGGAACGATCCAATGAGCAGTTCTTC.

The chain carries TRBV2 and TRBJ2-3; possible D gene TRBD1, 6 bases. This CDR3 contains 14 residues. Trimming took 4 bases from V and 3 from J, leaving 11 bases between them. Germline loops: CDR1 SNHLY, CDR2 FYNNEI. The CDR3 nucleotides read TGTGCCAGCAGTGTTGCCAGGGGAACAGATACGCAGTATTTT. Amino acids: CASSVARGTDTQYF. Full variable domain (outside the CDR3, taken from reference TRBV2 and TRBJ2-3): EPEVTQTPSHQVTQMGQEVILRCVPISNHLYFYWYRQILGQKVEFLVSFYNNEISEKSEIFDDQFSVERPDGSNFTLKIRSTKLEDSAMYFCASSVARGTDTQYFGPGTRLTVL.

A single count supports this clone. The chain is built from TRBV5-6 and TRBJ2-3, with 9 bases aligning to TRBD2. Trimming cost V 7 bases and J 6 bases; bases outside gene matches: 12. The CDR3 is 15 amino acids. From germline, CDR1 is SGHDT and CDR2 YYEEEE. This CDR3 reads CASGGGAGGMDTQYF. Written as DNA, the CDR3 is TGTGCCAGCGGGGGTGGAGCGGGAGGTATGGATACGCAGTATTTT.

The rearrangement joins TRBV5-8 to TRBJ2-7; D ambiguous. CDR1 and CDR2 (germline): SGHTS, YDEGEE. V was cut by 2 bases and J by 6 bases, with 15 bases left in between. The CDR3 spans 14 residues. CDR3 protein: CASSFGQLGVEQYF. In DNA, the CDR3 is TGTGCCAGCAGCTTCGGCCAATTGGGCGTCGAGCAGTACTTC.